The 9 T cell receptor beta chains reported below all come from one sample, sequenced in a study of T cell clonotyping in hematopoietic cell transplantation. TCRdb keeps only in-frame clones here, not all; method: immunoSEQ multiplex PCR. The table has approximately 4,600 clones, around 94% seen once. Sequencing used PBMCs, obtained 180 days after allogeneic stem cell transplant. These TCRs come from a male patient between 60 and 69 years old who had an allogeneic stem cell transplant from a related donor, so the T cells may come from the graft donor. Some clones in this sample may be carry-over from other donors' samples.

The V gene is TRBV6-4, the J gene TRBJ1-2; the match to TRBD1 covers 7 bases. The J segment lost 8 bases and the V segment lost 5 bases, leaving 14 bases of the junction unmatched. From germline, CDR1 is MRHNA and CDR2 SNTAGT. The CDR3 is 15 residues long. The chain's CDR3 is CASSKEQGMSKGYTF. For the CDR3, the DNA is TGTGCCAGCAGTAAGGAACAGGGGATGAGTAAGGGCTACACCTTC.

In this sample, this clone turned up once. This chain joins TRBV9 and TRBJ2-1; 11 bases fit TRBD2. CDR1 is SGDLS, CDR2 YYNGEE, per germline. This CDR3 is built from 19 residues. V lost 0 bases to trimming and J lost 3 bases; unmatched junction nucleotides: 11. Here the CDR3 reads CASSVVGASGGSFYNEQFF. In DNA, the CDR3 is TGTGCCAGCAGCGTAGTGGGTGCTAGCGGGGGGTCCTTCTACAATGAGCAGTTCTTC.

The genes are TRBV2 and TRBJ2-3; D unresolved. Germline V gives CDR1 SNHLY, CDR2 FYNNEI. Trimming took 7 bases from V and 7 from J, leaving 0 bases between them. This CDR3 comprises 8 residues. Here the CDR3 reads CASNTQYF. As DNA, the CDR3 is TGTGCCAGCAATACGCAGTATTTT.

The chain uses TRBV20-1 and TRBJ2-7; TRBD1 agrees at 8 bases. The V and J ends lost 6 bases and 6 bases, in that order; junction bases with no gene match: 4. This CDR3 has 11 amino acids. Per the germline V gene, CDR1 is DFQATT and CDR2 is SNEGSKA (reference sequence). The CDR3 DNA follows: TGCAGTGCCACAGGGGGGTTCGAGCAGTACTTC. Protein sequence: CSATGGFEQYF.

The chain employs TRBV7-2 and TRBJ1-2, with 9 bases aligning to TRBD1. CDR1 is SGHTA, CDR2 FQGNSA, per germline. Unmatched junction bases numbered 11, after V lost 1 base and J lost 5 bases. The CDR3 has 17 residues. The CDR3 nucleotides are TGTGCCAGCAGCTTAGGAGTTTTGGGACAGGGAAATTATGGCTACACCTTC. Translated: CASSLGVLGQGNYGYTF.

V is TRBV6-4 and J is TRBJ2-5; TRBD1 matches 10 bases. The J segment lost 5 bases and the V segment lost 5 bases, leaving 8 bases of the junction unmatched. The germline CDR1 and CDR2 sequences are MRHNA and SNTAGT. The CDR3 extends over 15 amino acids. The CDR3 coding sequence is TGTGCCAGCAGTCCCTCGGGGACAGGGGCCGAGACCCAGTACTTC. Amino acid sequence: CASSPSGTGAETQYF.

V gene TRBV30 combines with J gene TRBJ2-1; TRBD1 or TRBD2 may be the D gene (5 bases each). Per the germline V gene, CDR1 is GTSNPN and CDR2 is SVGIG (reference sequence). Trimming pared 3 bases from V and 11 bases from J, leaving 14 bases between. CDR3 length: 12 residues. CDR3 in DNA: TGTGCCTGGAGCGGGGCGGGTGGCCAGCAGTTCTTC. Amino acids: CAWSGAGGQQFF.

For the CDR3, the DNA is TGTGCCAGCAGCGTAGTTGGAGGAAACTATGGCTACACCTTC. It is translated as CASSVVGGNYGYTF. The chain is built from TRBV9 and TRBJ1-2; D gene ambiguous. CDR1 and CDR2 from the germline V gene are SGDLS and YYNGEE. Between the trimmed V and J ends, which lost 0 bases and 2 bases, there was a span of 8 bases. This CDR3 is 14 amino acids long.

The J gene is TRBJ2-2, the V gene TRBV19; a weak D match, TRBD2 (6 bases). Germline CDR1 is LNHDA and CDR2 is SQIVND (reference sequence). Trimming left V 7 bases short and J 1 base short, with 10 bases between. CDR3 length: 14 residues. CDR3 in amino acids: CASNAGRNTGELFF. CDR3 nucleotides: TGTGCCAGTAATGCGGGGAGGAACACCGGGGAGCTGTTTTTT.